These 13 T cell receptor beta chains were sequenced from one sample in a study of blood T cell repertoires in COVID-19. Using immunoSEQ multiplex PCR, the repertoire was profiled, and TCRdb retains in-frame clones only, with some absent. The data show fewer than 450,000 clones, about 90% seen once. Sequenced sample: PBMCs or T cells enriched from blood (not recorded which). Receptor source: a man aged 18-30 years who had recovered from COVID-19.

CDR3 region: CASSLQFGDEQFF. The CDR3 region has the DNA TGTGCCAGCAGCTTACAGTTCGGAGACGAGCAGTTCTTC. The V call is TRBV7-2, the J call TRBJ2-1; D call uncertain. This CDR3 spans 13 amino acids. The ends were cut back, 2 bases at V and 10 bases at J, with 12 bases in the middle. Germline CDR1 reads SGHTA; CDR2 reads FQGNSA.

This clone was counted a few times. The rearrangement joins TRBV9 to TRBJ1-3; 7 bases fit TRBD1. This CDR3 is built from 15 residues. The germline gives CDR1 SGDLS, CDR2 YYNGEE. J lost 2 bases, V lost 0 bases, and 2 bases had no gene match. CDR3: CASSVETGTGNTIYF. CDR3 bases: TGTGCCAGCAGCGTAGAGACAGGGACTGGAAACACCATATATTTT.

A few counts support this clone. The J gene is TRBJ1-2, the V gene TRBV7-9; a weak D match, TRBD1 (5 bases). CDR3 size: 15 residues. Trimming pared 5 bases from V and 2 bases from J, leaving 15 bases between. Germline V gene sequence: CDR1 SEHNR, CDR2 FQNEAQ (reference sequence). The CDR3 is CASSRGTIGNYGYTF. The CDR3, as DNA: TGTGCCAGCAGCCGCGGGACGATAGGGAACTATGGCTACACCTTC.

Only one count was recorded for this clone. The chain combines TRBV7-3 with TRBJ2-2; 11 nucleotides align to TRBD2. Trimming cost V 4 bases and J 2 bases; bases outside gene matches: 3. From germline, CDR1 is SGHTA and CDR2 FQGTGA. This CDR3 has 16 residues. The CDR3 is CASSSGTSGNTGELFF. The CDR3 DNA reads as TGTGCCAGCAGCTCCGGGACTAGCGGAAACACCGGGGAGCTGTTTTTT.

This clone was counted once. The V gene is TRBV19, the J gene TRBJ1-2, with D possibly being TRBD1 (5 bases). In germline, CDR1 is LNHDA, CDR2 SQIVND (reference sequence). The CDR3 spans 15 residues. Trimming removed 7 bases from V and 8 bases from J, with 23 bases in between. The CDR3 DNA sequence: TGTGCCAGTACCTTAAGAACGGGGGGAGCGCGAGGCTACACCTTC. This sequence encodes CASTLRTGGARGYTF.

The genes are TRBV7-9 and TRBJ1-2; TRBD1 aligns across 8 bases. The CDR3 extends over 14 amino acids. CDR1 and CDR2 (germline): SEHNR, FQNEAQ (reference sequence). Trimming at V came to 6 bases and at J to 4 bases, leaving 7 bases not matched to a gene. CDR3 amino acids: CASRADRGIYGYTF. The CDR3 bases are TGTGCCAGCAGAGCCGACAGGGGAATCTATGGCTACACCTTC.

The V call is TRBV30, the J call TRBJ2-2; D is perhaps TRBD2 (7 bases). This CDR3 contains 15 residues. The V end lost 2 bases, the J end lost 7 bases, and 17 bases lay between the germline ends. Per germline, CDR1 GTSNPN and CDR2 SVGIG (reference sequence). In DNA, the CDR3 is TGTGCCTGGAGTCTCGGGGGGCGATCGGGCGGGGAGCTGTTTTTT. Amino acids: CAWSLGGRSGGELFF.

This clone was picked up one time. The gene calls are TRBV29-1 and TRBJ2-1, with D maybe TRBD2 (6 bases). Trimming removed 6 bases at V and 3 bases at J, with 15 bases between. This CDR3 region has 14 residues. The V gene's germline CDR1 is SQVTM and CDR2 ANQGSEA. The CDR3 is CSVSTLGGYNEQFF. Written as DNA, the CDR3 is TGCAGCGTCTCTACCCTGGGAGGCTACAATGAGCAGTTCTTC.

The genes are TRBV3-1 (or the pseudogene TRBV3-2) and TRBJ1-1; D ambiguous. CDR1 LGHDT and CDR2 YNNKEL come from the germline V gene (reference sequence). V was trimmed by 3 bases and J by 6 bases, leaving 11 bases between them. The CDR3 has 13 amino acids. The CDR3 DNA sequence: TGTGCCAGCAGCCAGACACGGTGGGCTGAAGCTTTCTTT. This translates into CASSQTRWAEAFF.

The rearrangement links TRBV15 to TRBJ2-3, with D possibly being TRBD1 (6 bases). Deletions cut 3 bases from V and 6 bases from J, with 19 bases between. CDR3 length: 16 amino acids. Germline V gene data show CDR1 as LNHNV and CDR2 as YYDKDF (reference sequence). This CDR3 reads CATSRQMARGSDTQYF. The CDR3 DNA sequence: TGTGCCACCAGCAGGCAGATGGCCAGGGGTAGTGATACGCAGTATTTT.

The chain links TRBV5-5 to TRBJ2-4; no clear D. The V end was cut by 1 base, the J end by 9 bases, with 14 bases between. The germline V gene has CDR1 SGHKS and CDR2 YYEKEE (reference sequence). This CDR3 contains 14 residues. The CDR3 nucleotides are TGTGCCAGCAGCTTGCAGCCTAGTGTGGGCATTCAGTACTTC. It yields the protein CASSLQPSVGIQYF.

The rearrangement uses TRBV6-5 and TRBJ2-7; 8 nucleotides match TRBD1. V was clipped by 7 bases and J by 3 bases; unmatched bases: 5. CDR3 length: 13 amino acids. Germline values: CDR1 MNHEY, CDR2 SVGAGI. In DNA, the CDR3 is TGTGCCAGCACATCCGACAGGGGCTACGAGCAGTACTTC. It translates to CASTSDRGYEQYF.

The CDR3 DNA reads as TGCGCCAGCAGCTTGGCTGGCGGGAATTACAATGAGCAGTTCTTC. This codes for CASSLAGGNYNEQFF. The rearrangement uses TRBV5-1 and TRBJ2-1; possibly TRBD2 for D (6 bases). V dropped 0 bases and J dropped 4 bases, with 11 bases sitting between them. The CDR3 sequence is 15 residues long. Per germline, CDR1 SGHRS and CDR2 YFSETQ.